This note documents a single T cell receptor beta chain sequence. Seattle patient enrollment occurred during active infection, with longitudinal follow-up thereafter. Original methodology: Amplification with reference gene primers provided the estimates of nucleated cell counts. Produced via immunoSEQ multiplex PCR; TCRdb's table is partial and in-frame only. That table is the source of V, J and clone size, and D and trimming were worked out from the DNA. The repertoire has about 180,000 clones, about four fifths of them found once; the top ten carry more than 6.5%. There are 16 residues in the CDR3. Germline V gives CDR1 MDHEN, CDR2 SYDVKM. V was pared by 5 bases and J by 3 bases, with 19 bases between. The data originate from a study of blood T cell repertoires in COVID-19. Background on the study: COVID-19 samples, acute and convalescent, were from the United States, Italy and Spain. PBMCs, B-cell-depleted T cells, or T cells provided the cDNA or gDNA that made up the material.

The clonotype originates from a woman in her sixties with COVID-19, enrolled during active disease. Sequenced: peripheral blood. The rearrangement joins TRBV28 to TRBJ1-1, with D possibly TRBD1 on 6 matching bases. The CDR3 sequence is CASSQPRVGGHTEAFF. CDR3 coding DNA: TGTGCCAGCAGTCAACCCCGCGTAGGGGGTCACACTGAAGCTTTCTTT.